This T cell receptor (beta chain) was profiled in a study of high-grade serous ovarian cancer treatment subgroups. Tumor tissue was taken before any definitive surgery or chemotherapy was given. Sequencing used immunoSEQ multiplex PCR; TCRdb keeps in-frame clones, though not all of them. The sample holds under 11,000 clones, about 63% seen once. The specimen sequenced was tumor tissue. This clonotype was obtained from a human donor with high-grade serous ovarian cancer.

CDR3 nucleotides: TGTGCCAGCAGCTTTAAGGACAGGGGGCTATCCGGGCAGTACTTC. This gives the protein CASSFKDRGLSGQYF. The genes are TRBV7-2 and TRBJ2-7, with 11 bases identical to TRBD1. Per the germline V gene, CDR1 is SGHTA and CDR2 is FQGNSA. The CDR3 loop spans 15 amino acids. The V gene end was trimmed by 3 bases and the J gene end by 9 bases; junction bases not matched to a gene: 10.